These 29 T cell receptor beta chains share one sample of origin, sequenced in a study of blood T cell repertoires in COVID-19. Data came from immunoSEQ multiplex PCR; TCRdb stores just in-frame clones and leaves some out. The sample has over 300,000 clones; around 91% are singletons. Sequencing was performed on PBMCs or T cells enriched from blood (not recorded which). These receptors were collected from a woman in her 40s who had recovered from COVID-19.

V gene TRBV27 combines with J gene TRBJ1-5; tentative D call: TRBD1 (5 bases). Per the germline V gene, CDR1 is MNHEY and CDR2 is SMNVEV (reference sequence). Trimming left V 0 bases short and J 7 bases short, with 7 bases between. This CDR3 spans 13 amino acids. CDR3 coding DNA: TGTGCCAGCAGTTTATCTGGGGCCCAGCCCCAGCATTTT. This encodes CASSLSGAQPQHF.

Only one count was recorded for this clone. The genes are TRBV3-1 (or the pseudogene TRBV3-2) and TRBJ2-1, with TRBD2 matching 7 bases. With 4 bases clipped from V and 3 bases from J, the junction kept 9 bases outside the gene matches. CDR3 size: 16 residues. Germline V gene sequence: CDR1 LGHDT, CDR2 YNNKEL (reference sequence). The CDR3 bases are TGTGCCAGCAGCCCCTTTGGCGGGGGTTACTACAATGAGCAGTTCTTC. Its protein product is CASSPFGGGYYNEQFF.

The gene calls are TRBV11-2 and TRBJ2-7, with 10 bases fitting TRBD2. V shed 8 bases, J shed 4 bases, and the junction held 20 bases outside the gene matches. The germline CDR1 and CDR2 sequences are SGHAT and FQNNGV. The CDR3 spans 18 residues. Written as DNA, the CDR3 is TGTGCCAGCCAAAGGGGGCTAGCGGGAGCATTTCCCGGATACGAGCAGTACTTC. This codes for CASQRGLAGAFPGYEQYF.

J is TRBJ2-3 and V is TRBV19, with 11 nucleotides matching TRBD1. With 5 bases clipped from V and 6 bases from J, the junction kept 4 bases outside the gene matches. The CDR3 is made up of 14 amino acids. The germline V gene encodes CDR1 LNHDA and CDR2 SQIVND (reference sequence). The CDR3 loop is CASSVGQGADTQYF. CDR3 in DNA: TGTGCCAGTAGTGTCGGACAGGGGGCGGATACGCAGTATTTT.

The chain is built from TRBV28 and TRBJ2-7; D possibly corresponds to TRBD1 (5 bases). V shed 2 bases and J shed 3 bases, with 14 bases lying between them. The CDR3 is 15 residues long. Germline lookup yields CDR1 MDHEN and CDR2 SYDVKM. The CDR3 nucleotides are TGTGCCAGCAGTTTAAGTCGGCAGGGTGACTACGAGCAGTACTTC. The encoded protein is CASSLSRQGDYEQYF.

This chain joins TRBV2 and TRBJ1-3; 7 bases are shared with TRBD1. The germline V gene encodes CDR1 SNHLY and CDR2 FYNNEI. This CDR3 has 16 amino acids. With 7 bases clipped from V and 0 bases from J, the junction kept 9 bases outside the gene matches. CDR3 region: CASIRDSISSGNTIYF. As DNA, the CDR3 is TGTGCCAGCATCCGGGACAGCATTTCCTCTGGAAACACCATATATTTT. The variable domain in full, completed from reference TRBV2 and TRBJ1-3, reads EPEVTQTPSHQVTQMGQEVILRCVPISNHLYFYWYRQILGQKVEFLVSFYNNEISEKSEIFDDQFSVERPDGSNFTLKIRSTKLEDSAMYFCASIRDSISSGNTIYFGEGSWLTVV.

The V gene is TRBV12-5, the J gene TRBJ1-1; D is possibly TRBD1 (6 bases). The V gene's germline CDR1 is LGHNT and CDR2 FRNRAP. V gave up 7 bases and J gave up 1 base, with 10 bases separating them. This CDR3 comprises 13 residues. The CDR3 spells CASAPGQNTEAFF. DNA for the CDR3: TGTGCTAGTGCCCCGGGACAGAACACTGAAGCTTTCTTT.

The chain employs TRBV10-3 and TRBJ2-2; 8 bases agree with TRBD2. This CDR3 contains 14 residues. From germline, CDR1 is ENHRY and CDR2 SYGVKD. V lost 10 bases, J lost 1 base, and 5 bases stayed unmatched. CDR3 protein: CASQLAENTGELFF. As DNA, the CDR3 is TGTGCCAGTCAACTAGCGGAGAACACCGGGGAGCTGTTTTTT.

This clone showed up just once. The chain links TRBV10-2 to TRBJ1-1, with unresolved D. The ends were cut back, 4 bases at V and 4 bases at J, with 4 bases in the middle. Per the germline V gene, CDR1 is WSHSY and CDR2 is SAAADI. The CDR3 covers 11 residues. The CDR3 sequence: CASSAFTEAFF. The CDR3, as DNA: TGCGCCAGCAGTGCTTTCACTGAAGCTTTCTTT.

This rearrangement joins TRBV7-3 to TRBJ2-5, with D perhaps matching TRBD1 (6 bases). CDR3 length equals 16 residues. V shed 5 bases and J shed 1 base, with 17 bases lying between them. In germline, CDR1 is SGHTA, CDR2 FQGTGA. CDR3 amino acids: CASSIAWTDSQETQYF. The DNA of the CDR3 is TGTGCCAGCAGCATAGCCTGGACGGACAGCCAAGAGACCCAGTACTTC.

V and J are TRBV20-1 and TRBJ1-3; the D is unclear. CDR3 size: 11 residues. The germline V gene has CDR1 DFQATT and CDR2 SNEGSKA (reference sequence). V lost 5 bases, J lost 8 bases, and 10 bases lay in between. CDR3 DNA: TGCAGTGCTGGGAGTGGGGACACCATATATTTT. This gives the protein CSAGSGDTIYF.

For this clone: The sample holds other DNA sequences that translate to the same CDR3. J is TRBJ1-1 and V is TRBV7-9, with D possibly TRBD1 on 5 matching bases. The CDR3 is 14 amino acids. The ends were cut back, 1 base at V and 1 base at J, with 7 bases in the middle. Germline assignment: CDR1 SEHNR and CDR2 FQNEAQ (reference sequence). The CDR3 sequence: CASSLGGGNTEAFF. CDR3 sequence (DNA): TGTGCCAGCAGCTTAGGGGGCGGGAACACTGAAGCTTTCTTT. The variable domain in full, completed from reference TRBV7-9 and TRBJ1-1, reads DTGVSQNPRHKITKRGQNVTFRCDPISEHNRLYWYRQTLGQGPEFLTYFQNEAQLEKSRLLSDRFSAERPKGSFSTLEIQRTEQGDSAMYLCASSLGGGNTEAFFGQGTRLTVV.

The rearrangement joins TRBV9 to TRBJ2-1; D is uncertain. V lost 1 base to trimming and J lost 4 bases, with 6 bases between them. The CDR3 loop spans 13 amino acids. The germline V gene encodes CDR1 SGDLS and CDR2 YYNGEE. DNA for the CDR3: TGTGCCAGCAGCGTACCGGGTTACAATGAGCAGTTCTTC. This sequence encodes CASSVPGYNEQFF.

J is TRBJ2-5 and V is TRBV7-2, with D maybe TRBD2 (5 bases). V was cut by 1 base and J by 11 bases, with 20 bases left in between. Germline loops: CDR1 SGHTA, CDR2 FQGNSA. This CDR3 is built from 15 residues. CDR3 sequence: CASSLGLGAGLAQYF. CDR3 nucleotides: TGTGCCAGCAGCTTAGGCCTAGGTGCCGGACTTGCACAGTACTTC.

The rearrangement uses TRBV9 and TRBJ2-1, with D possibly matching TRBD1 (6 bases). The CDR3 consists of 16 residues. The germline gives CDR1 SGDLS, CDR2 YYNGEE. The ends were cut back, 5 bases at V and 8 bases at J, with 23 bases in the middle. This CDR3 reads CASSSSIQGIGDEQFF. The CDR3 region has the DNA TGTGCCAGCAGTTCGTCGATTCAGGGGATAGGAGATGAGCAGTTCTTC.

The V call is TRBV27, the J call TRBJ2-7, with 10 bases aligning to TRBD2. J lost 0 bases, V lost 6 bases, and 5 bases had no gene match. The CDR3 loop spans 15 amino acids. Germline V gives CDR1 MNHEY, CDR2 SMNVEV (reference sequence). The CDR3 protein is CASRPSGSGSYEQYF. The CDR3 bases are TGTGCCAGCAGACCTAGCGGGAGTGGCTCCTACGAGCAGTACTTC.

The V and J genes are TRBV29-1 and TRBJ2-7; 10 bases line up with TRBD1. Germline-derived CDR1 and CDR2 are SQVTM and ANQGSEA. V shed 4 bases, J shed 2 bases, and the junction held 17 bases outside the gene matches. CDR3 length: 18 residues. The CDR3 region is CSVGDRGSRNYTPYEQYF. CDR3 bases: TGCAGCGTTGGGGACAGGGGTTCTAGGAACTACACCCCCTACGAGCAGTACTTC.

The J gene is TRBJ1-2, the V gene TRBV5-5, with unresolved D. V lost 4 bases and J 4 bases, leaving 17 bases between the germline ends. CDR3 size: 15 residues. Germline CDR1 reads SGHKS; CDR2 reads YYEKEE (reference sequence). Here the CDR3 DNA reads TGTGCCAGCAGCCTACCGGAGTTGAACCCCTATGGCTACACCTTC. Translated: CASSLPELNPYGYTF.

The V and J genes are TRBV18 and TRBJ2-1, with TRBD2 matching over 10 bases. CDR3 size: 17 residues. CDR1 is KGHSH, CDR2 LQKENI, per germline. The junction had 6 bases not matched to a gene; V was cut back by 4 bases and J by 0 bases. As DNA, the CDR3 is TGTGCCAGCTCACGGATTTTAGCGGGAGGCTCCTACAATGAGCAGTTCTTC. As protein: CASSRILAGGSYNEQFF.

The rearrangement joins TRBV19 to TRBJ2-7, with a weak D call TRBD1 (5 bases). CDR1 and CDR2 (germline): LNHDA, SQIVND (reference sequence). Trimming took off 2 bases at V and 6 bases at J, with 11 bases between the two ends. This CDR3 is built from 13 residues. The CDR3 nucleotides read TGTGCCAGTAGTATAACCCAGGGTGGCGAGCAGTACTTC. Translation: CASSITQGGEQYF.

V and J are TRBV10-3 and TRBJ2-7; 9 bases line up with TRBD1. J lost 5 bases, V lost 6 bases, and 17 bases had no gene match. Germline V lookup: CDR1 ENHRY, CDR2 SYGVKD. The CDR3 is made up of 17 amino acids. CDR3 protein: CAIRDLQGAPPGDEQYF. The CDR3 nucleotides are TGTGCCATCAGAGACCTACAGGGGGCCCCACCAGGGGACGAGCAGTACTTC.

The rearrangement joins TRBV7-9 to TRBJ2-5; D is possibly TRBD2 (6 bases). Between the trimmed V and J ends, which lost 5 bases and 3 bases, there was a span of 16 bases. Germline V gene data show CDR1 as SEHNR and CDR2 as FQNEAQ (reference sequence). The CDR3 covers 15 residues. The DNA of the CDR3 is TGTGCCAGCAGCGGGGGGACCGATAATAAAGAGACCCAGTACTTC. Its protein product is CASSGGTDNKETQYF.

The rearrangement joins TRBV7-9 to TRBJ1-1; no definite D call. CDR1 is SEHNR and CDR2 is FQNEAQ in the germline V gene (reference sequence). CDR3 length: 15 residues. Trimming removed 1 base at V and 1 base at J, with 10 bases between. CDR3 sequence reads: CASSLGGRGNTEAFF. CDR3 coding DNA: TGTGCCAGCAGCTTAGGCGGGAGAGGGAACACTGAAGCTTTCTTT. The entire variable domain, with the rest obtained from reference TRBV7-9 and TRBJ1-1, is as follows: DTGVSQNPRHKITKRGQNVTFRCDPISEHNRLYWYRQTLGQGPEFLTYFQNEAQLEKSRLLSDRFSAERPKGSFSTLEIQRTEQGDSAMYLCASSLGGRGNTEAFFGQGTRLTVV.

In DNA form, the CDR3 reads TGTGCCAGCAGCTTAGGCGTTGAGGCAACTAATGAAAAACTGTTTTTT. It is translated as CASSLGVEATNEKLFF. This chain uses TRBV11-3 with TRBJ1-4; D is unresolved. The V end was cut by 1 base, the J end by 0 bases, with 9 bases between. Germline V gene data show CDR1 as SGHNT and CDR2 as YENEEA. The CDR3 spans 16 residues.

The chain is built from TRBV6-5 and TRBJ1-3; tentatively, D is TRBD1 (6 bases). Germline CDR1 reads MNHEY; CDR2 reads SVGAGI. Trimming took 1 base from V and 0 from J, leaving 10 bases between them. This CDR3 contains 16 residues. The CDR3: CASSYLPDSSGNTIYF. As DNA, the CDR3 is TGTGCCAGCAGTTACTTACCGGACAGCTCTGGAAACACCATATATTTT.

In its sample, this clone was seen a few times. This chain joins TRBV9 and TRBJ2-5; 8 positions match TRBD2. The V segment lost 3 bases and the J segment 1 base; nucleotides outside the gene matches: 2. Germline V gene data show CDR1 as SGDLS and CDR2 as YYNGEE. CDR3 length equals 14 residues. The DNA of the CDR3 is TGTGCCAGCAGCGGTAGCGGGATCCAAGAGACCCAGTACTTC. Protein: CASSGSGIQETQYF.

This clone was seen only a few times. This chain links TRBV3-1 (or the pseudogene TRBV3-2) with TRBJ2-7; 7 bases are shared with TRBD2. The V gene end was trimmed by 1 base and the J gene end by 6 bases; junction bases not matched to a gene: 6. Germline CDR1 reads LGHDT; CDR2 reads YNNKEL (reference sequence). The CDR3 is 14 residues long. CDR3 nucleotides: TGTGCCAGCAGCCAAGGGGCGGGAGCTGTCGAGCAGTACTTC. Its protein product is CASSQGAGAVEQYF.

This chain uses TRBV3-1 (or the pseudogene TRBV3-2) with TRBJ1-1; a possible D gene is TRBD1 (6 bases). CDR3 size: 14 residues. Between the trimmed V and J ends, which lost 4 bases and 1 base, there was a span of 10 bases. Per the germline V gene, CDR1 is LGHDT and CDR2 is YNNKEL (reference sequence). CDR3 sequence (DNA): TGTGCCAGCAGCCTTGGACAGCCGAACACTGAAGCTTTCTTT. It codes for CASSLGQPNTEAFF.

The chain joins TRBV2 to TRBJ1-2; TRBD1 matches 7 bases. The trim removed 5 bases at V and 1 base at J, leaving 7 bases unmatched. Germline CDR1 SNHLY, CDR2 FYNNEI. The CDR3 is 15 amino acids. CDR3 loop: CASSPTTGFNYGYTF. CDR3 nucleotides: TGTGCCAGCAGTCCGACGACAGGGTTTAACTATGGCTACACCTTC.